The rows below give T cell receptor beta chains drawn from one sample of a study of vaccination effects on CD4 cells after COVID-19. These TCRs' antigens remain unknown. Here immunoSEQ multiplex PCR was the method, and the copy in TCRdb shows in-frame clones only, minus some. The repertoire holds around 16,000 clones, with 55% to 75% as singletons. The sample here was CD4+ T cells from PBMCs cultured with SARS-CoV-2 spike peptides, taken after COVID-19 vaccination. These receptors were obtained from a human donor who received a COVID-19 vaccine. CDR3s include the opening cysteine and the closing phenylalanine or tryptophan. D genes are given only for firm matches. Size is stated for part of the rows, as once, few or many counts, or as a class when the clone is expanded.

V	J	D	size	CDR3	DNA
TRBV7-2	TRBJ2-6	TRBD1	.	CASSLAFNLGQGRSGANVLTF	TGTGCCAGCAGCTTAGCTTTTAACCTAGGACAGGGCCGCTCTGGGGCCAACGTCCTGACTTTC
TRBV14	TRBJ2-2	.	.	CASTNINTGELFF	TGTGCCAGCACAAATATAAACACCGGGGAGCTGTTTTTT
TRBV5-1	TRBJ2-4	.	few	CASSSAGNIQYF	TGCGCCAGCAGCTCGGCGGGAAACATTCAGTACTTC
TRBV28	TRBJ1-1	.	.	CASSRTNTEAFF	TGTGCCAGCAGTCGGACGAACACTGAAGCTTTCTTT
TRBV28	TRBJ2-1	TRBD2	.	CASYGRASGSNEQFF	TGTGCCAGCTACGGCCGGGCTAGCGGGAGCAATGAGCAGTTCTTC
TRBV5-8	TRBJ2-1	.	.	CASSLRTVQSNEQFF	TGTGCCAGCAGCTTACGGACAGTTCAAAGCAATGAGCAGTTCTTC
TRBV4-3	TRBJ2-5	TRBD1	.	CASSQDQGARETQYF	TGCGCCAGCAGCCAAGATCAGGGGGCACGAGAGACCCAGTACTTC
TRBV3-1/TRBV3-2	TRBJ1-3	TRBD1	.	CASSRPGTGTIYF	TGTGCCAGCAGTCGTCCCGGGACAGGGACCATATATTTT
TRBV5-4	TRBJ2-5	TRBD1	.	CASSSRQGAETQYF	TGTGCCAGCAGCTCCCGACAGGGGGCAGAGACCCAGTACTTC
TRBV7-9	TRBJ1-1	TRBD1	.	CASSVGQGGSMNTEAFF	TGTGCCAGCAGCGTGGGACAGGGGGGTTCAATGAACACTGAAGCTTTCTTT
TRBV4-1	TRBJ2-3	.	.	CASSVQGFSTDTQYF	TGCGCCAGCAGCGTGCAGGGTTTTAGCACAGATACGCAGTATTTT
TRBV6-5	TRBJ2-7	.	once	CASSPGGGYEQYF	TGTGCCAGCAGTCCCGGTGGGGGGTACGAGCAGTACTTC
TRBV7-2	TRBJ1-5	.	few	CASSLGLGPQHF	TGTGCCAGCAGCTTAGGATTGGGGCCCCAGCATTTT
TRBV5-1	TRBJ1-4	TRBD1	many	CASSRNAPSTGDIEKLFF	TGCGCCAGCAGCCGAAACGCTCCCTCGACAGGGGATATTGAAAAACTGTTTTTT
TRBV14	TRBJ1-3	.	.	CASSRAGSSGNTIYF	TGTGCCAGCAGCCGAGCAGGTTCCTCAGGAAACACCATATATTTT